This T cell receptor (beta chain) was found in a study of OX40 agonist ivuxolimab in advanced cancers. For the study at large: Ivuxolimab, an agonist antibody against OX40 (CD134), was given to patients. Whole-study results and caveats: Clones of CD4+ and CD8+ blood T cells grew by week 6 at doses of 0.1 to 3.0 mg/kg.

With regard to this clone: The target antigen is unknown.

Here immunoSEQ multiplex PCR was the method, and the copy in TCRdb shows in-frame clones only, minus some. Here the sample spans around 84,000 clones, about 90% being singletons. Germline V lookup: CDR1 SGHVS, CDR2 FNYEAQ. The CDR3 is 15 amino acids. V lost 0 bases to trimming and J lost 8 bases, with 13 bases between them. This clonotype originated in an adult with an advanced solid tumor such as melanoma, head and neck, liver or kidney cancer. The source material was CD4+ or CD8+ T cells sorted from blood, sampled in a trial of the OX40 agonist ivuxolimab. V is TRBV7-6 and J is TRBJ1-4; D is undetermined. CDR3 in amino acids: CASSLAGGSREKLFF. DNA of the CDR3: TGTGCCAGCAGCTTAGCCGGCGGGTCAAGGGAAAAACTGTTTTTT.